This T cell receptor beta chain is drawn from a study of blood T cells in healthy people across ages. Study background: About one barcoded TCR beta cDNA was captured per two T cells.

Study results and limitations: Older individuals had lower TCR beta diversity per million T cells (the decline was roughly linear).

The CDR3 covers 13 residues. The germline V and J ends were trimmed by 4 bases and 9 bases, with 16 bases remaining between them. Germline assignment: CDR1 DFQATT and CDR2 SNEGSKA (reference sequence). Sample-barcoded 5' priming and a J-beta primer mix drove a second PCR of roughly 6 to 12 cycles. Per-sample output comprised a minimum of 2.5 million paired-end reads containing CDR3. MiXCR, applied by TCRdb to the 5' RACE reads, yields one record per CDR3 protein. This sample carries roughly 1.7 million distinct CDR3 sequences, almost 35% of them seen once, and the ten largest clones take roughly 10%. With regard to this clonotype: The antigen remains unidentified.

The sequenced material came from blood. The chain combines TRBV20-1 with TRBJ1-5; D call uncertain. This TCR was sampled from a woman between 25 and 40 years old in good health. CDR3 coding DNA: TGCAGTGCTACTGACGGTGGTATGTGGCCCCAGCATTTT. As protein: CSATDGGMWPQHF.